Presented here are 13 T cell receptor beta chains from one specimen sequenced in a study of T cell clones after liver transplantation. Some clones are missing from TCRdb's copy, which holds only in-frame ones; the method was immunoSEQ multiplex PCR. The data contain about 80,000 clones, 70% to 85% of them singletons. The material was CD4+ T cells from blood, obtained 46 months after liver transplant. These receptor sequences come from a human patient who received a liver transplant. Some of the T cells might come from the graft donor.

The V call is TRBV7-2, the J call TRBJ2-1, with 7 bases matching TRBD2. CDR3 length: 15 amino acids. Germline V lookup: CDR1 SGHTA, CDR2 FQGNSA. Trimming took 0 bases from V and 6 from J; bases not matched to a gene: 5. As DNA, the CDR3 is TGTGCCAGCAGCTTAGCGCGGGAGCGGTCCAATGAGCAGTTCTTC. Translating gives CASSLARERSNEQFF.

The chain employs TRBV7-2 and TRBJ1-2; possible D gene TRBD1, 5 bases. Germline V gene data show CDR1 as SGHTA and CDR2 as FQGNSA. The CDR3 extends over 14 amino acids. V was cut by 4 bases and J by 4 bases, with 13 bases left in between. The CDR3: CASSSGPRGYGYTF. In nucleotides, the CDR3 is TGTGCCAGCAGCTCGGGACCGCGGGGCTATGGCTACACCTTC.

CDR3 sequence reads: CASSSETGGRYGYTF. In DNA, the CDR3 is TGTGCCAGCAGCTCGGAGACAGGCGGGCGCTATGGCTACACCTTC. The chain is built from TRBV7-2 and TRBJ1-2; tentatively, D is TRBD1 (6 bases). With 4 bases removed from V and 4 bases from J, the gap between germline ends came to 16 bases. Germline-derived CDR1 and CDR2 are SGHTA and FQGNSA. The CDR3 is 15 amino acids.

The genes are TRBV6-5 and TRBJ1-2; 9 nucleotides match TRBD1. J lost 8 bases, V lost 8 bases, and 9 bases had no gene match. This CDR3 spans 13 amino acids. Germline CDR1 MNHEY, CDR2 SVGAGI. DNA for the CDR3: TGTGCCAGCGGCTGGACAGGGGAGATAGGCTACACCTTC. It encodes CASGWTGEIGYTF.

The chain couples TRBV28 to TRBJ2-1; TRBD1 might be the D (5 bases). V lost 7 bases and J lost 6, with 19 bases in between. The V gene's germline CDR1 is MDHEN and CDR2 SYDVKM. The CDR3 extends over 15 amino acids. The CDR3 protein is CASTDGHGPPNEQFF. The CDR3 nucleotides are TGTGCCAGCACCGATGGACACGGACCCCCCAATGAGCAGTTCTTC.

The J gene is TRBJ1-5, the V gene TRBV28, with 8 bases identical to TRBD1. Germline CDR1 and CDR2: MDHEN and SYDVKM. The junction had 4 bases not matched to a gene; V was cut back by 5 bases and J by 4 bases. This CDR3 has 14 amino acids. The CDR3, as DNA: TGTGCCAGCAGTCCCTGGACAGGGAATCAGCCCCAGCATTTT. Protein: CASSPWTGNQPQHF.

This chain links TRBV5-4 with TRBJ2-4; perhaps TRBD1 as D (6 bases). V was cut by 4 bases and J by 8 bases, with 13 bases left in between. Germline V CDR1 and CDR2: SGHNT, YYREEE (reference sequence). This CDR3 comprises 13 residues. This CDR3 is CASSQVEGDIQYF. The DNA for the CDR3 is TGTGCCAGCAGCCAGGTCGAGGGGGACATTCAGTACTTC.

CDR3 amino acids: CASSLKGRIQETQYF. In DNA, the CDR3 is TGTGCCAGCAGCCTTAAGGGACGCATCCAAGAGACCCAGTACTTC. The chain carries TRBV7-9 and TRBJ2-5; TRBD1 or TRBD2 may be the D gene (5 bases each). From germline, CDR1 is SEHNR and CDR2 FQNEAQ (reference sequence). The germline V and J ends were trimmed by 5 bases and 1 base, with 14 bases remaining between them. The CDR3 loop spans 15 amino acids.

The chain joins TRBV7-9 to TRBJ1-1, with D tentatively TRBD1 (5 bases). CDR1 and CDR2 from the germline V gene are SEHNR and FQNEAQ (reference sequence). V was clipped by 6 bases and J by 11 bases, with 16 bases between them. The CDR3 is 12 amino acids. This chain's CDR3 is CASSHSGGAAFF. CDR3 nucleotides: TGTGCCAGCAGTCATAGTGGGGGAGCGGCTTTCTTT. Together with reference TRBV7-9 and TRBJ1-1, the CDR3 gives the full variable domain: DTGVSQNPRHKITKRGQNVTFRCDPISEHNRLYWYRQTLGQGPEFLTYFQNEAQLEKSRLLSDRFSAERPKGSFSTLEIQRTEQGDSAMYLCASSHSGGAAFFGQGTRLTVV.

Here the CDR3 DNA reads TGTGCCAGCAGCTTGGGGGGTAGTTTAGCCAAAAACATTCAGTACTTC. Protein: CASSLGGSLAKNIQYF. V usage is TRBV5-6 and J usage is TRBJ2-4; no clear D. The V end lost 0 bases, the J end lost 0 bases, and 10 bases lay between the germline ends. The germline V gene encodes CDR1 SGHDT and CDR2 YYEEEE. The CDR3 consists of 16 residues.

The chain is built from TRBV19 and TRBJ1-5; D is ambiguous. The V gene lost 6 bases and the J gene lost 0 bases, with 12 bases spanning the gap. CDR3 length: 15 residues. Germline values: CDR1 LNHDA, CDR2 SQIVND (reference sequence). The CDR3 DNA follows: TGTGCCAGTAGGGTCCTGGGCAATAGCAATCAGCCCCAGCATTTT. Amino acids: CASRVLGNSNQPQHF.

The gene calls are TRBV5-1 and TRBJ2-1, with 7 bases matching TRBD2. The CDR3 sequence is 16 residues long. With 4 bases clipped from V and 3 bases from J, the junction kept 10 bases outside the gene matches. Germline CDR1 is SGHRS and CDR2 is YFSETQ. The DNA of the CDR3 is TGCGCCAGCAGCAGTAGTATAGCGGGCGGCTACAATGAGCAGTTCTTC. Encoded protein: CASSSSIAGGYNEQFF. The full variable domain, in which reference TRBV5-1 and TRBJ2-1 provide the parts outside the CDR3, is KAGVTQTPRYLIKTRGQQVTLSCSPISGHRSVSWYQQTPGQGLQFLFEYFSETQRNKGNFPGRFSGRQFSNSRSEMNVSTLELGDSALYLCASSSSIAGGYNEQFFGPGTRLTVL.

V and J are TRBV28 and TRBJ1-5; 9 positions agree with TRBD1. With V trimmed by 7 bases and J by 4 bases, 11 bases remained unmatched. Germline V gene lookup returns CDR1 MDHEN and CDR2 SYDVKM. The CDR3 runs 16 residues. The CDR3 nucleotides are TGTGCCAGCACCTCAGTAGGACAGGGGAAGAATCAGCCCCAGCATTTT. Its translation is CASTSVGQGKNQPQHF.